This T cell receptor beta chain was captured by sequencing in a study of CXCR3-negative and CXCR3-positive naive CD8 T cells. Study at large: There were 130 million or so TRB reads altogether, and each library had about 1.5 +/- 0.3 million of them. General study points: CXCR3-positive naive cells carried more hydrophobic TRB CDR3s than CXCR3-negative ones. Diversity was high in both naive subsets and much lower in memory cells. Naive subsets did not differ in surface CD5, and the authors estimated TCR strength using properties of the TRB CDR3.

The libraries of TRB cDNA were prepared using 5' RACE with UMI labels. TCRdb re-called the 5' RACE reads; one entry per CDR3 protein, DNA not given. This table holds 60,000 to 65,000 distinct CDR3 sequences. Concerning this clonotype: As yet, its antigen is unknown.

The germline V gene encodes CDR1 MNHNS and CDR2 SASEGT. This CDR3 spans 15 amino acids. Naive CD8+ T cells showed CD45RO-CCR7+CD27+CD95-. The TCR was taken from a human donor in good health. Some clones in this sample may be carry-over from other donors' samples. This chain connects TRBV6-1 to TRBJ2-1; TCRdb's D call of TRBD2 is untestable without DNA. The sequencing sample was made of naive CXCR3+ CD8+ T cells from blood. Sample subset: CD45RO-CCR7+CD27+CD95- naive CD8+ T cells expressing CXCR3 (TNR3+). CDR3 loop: CASSAGLAGSNEQFF.